One and the same sample provided the 13 T cell receptor beta chains below, sequenced in a study of blood T cell repertoires in COVID-19. Clones were sequenced by immunoSEQ multiplex PCR, and TCRdb holds only the in-frame ones, with some missing. The table lists some 16,000 clones, 82% of them singletons. Sequencing used peripheral blood. These receptors came from a man older than 75 with active or convalescent COVID-19.

The CDR3 coding sequence is TGTGCCAGTAGTATCGGAGGGGCGGAAGAGACCCAGTACTTC. Its protein product is CASSIGGAEETQYF. The chain recombines TRBV19 with TRBJ2-5, with D maybe TRBD2 (6 bases). Germline V lookup: CDR1 LNHDA, CDR2 SQIVND (reference sequence). CDR3 length: 14 residues. Deletions cut 3 bases from V and 3 bases from J, with 11 bases between.

This clone was detected a few times. The genes are TRBV21-1 and TRBJ2-7; the table names TRBD2, a call not compared with the DNA. TRBV21-1 is an annotated pseudogene. There are 15 residues in the CDR3. In DNA, the CDR3 is TGTGCCAGCAGCAAAGCAGGGGGGGACTCCTACGAGCAGTACTTC. Protein sequence: CASSKAGGDSYEQYF.

J is TRBJ2-7 and V is TRBV5-1; weak D call: TRBD2 (7 bases). This CDR3 is built from 14 residues. With 1 base removed from V and 4 bases from J, the gap between germline ends came to 12 bases. Germline lookup yields CDR1 SGHRS and CDR2 YFSETQ. In nucleotides, the CDR3 is TGCGCCAGCAGCTTGAATGCGGGGGCTTACGAGCAGTACTTC. Protein product: CASSLNAGAYEQYF.

This clone was observed a single time. This sequence joins TRBV10-3 and TRBJ1-2; perhaps TRBD1 as D (5 bases). In germline, CDR1 is ENHRY, CDR2 SYGVKD. Trimming stripped 4 bases from V and 5 bases from J, with 8 bases between. The CDR3 is 12 amino acids. This chain's CDR3 is CAISVTAYGYTF. The DNA for the CDR3 is TGTGCCATCAGTGTGACAGCTTATGGCTACACCTTC.

Here the CDR3 reads CSVYGYPNTGELFF. CDR3 coding DNA: TGCAGCGTGTACGGTTATCCGAACACCGGGGAGCTGTTTTTT. The rearrangement joins TRBV29-1 to TRBJ2-2; D remains ambiguous. There are 14 residues in the CDR3. The V gene's germline CDR1 is SQVTM and CDR2 ANQGSEA. With 6 bases removed from V and 0 bases from J, the gap between germline ends came to 11 bases.

The chain combines TRBV5-1 with TRBJ1-1, with D perhaps TRBD1 (5 bases). With 1 base removed from V and 1 base from J, the gap between germline ends came to 5 bases. The CDR3 contains 13 residues. Germline-derived CDR1 and CDR2 are SGHRS and YFSETQ. The CDR3, as DNA: TGCGCCAGCAGCTTGAGGGGGAACACTGAAGCTTTCTTT. Translation gives CASSLRGNTEAFF. Using reference TRBV5-1 and TRBJ1-1 for the parts outside the CDR3, the full variable domain is KAGVTQTPRYLIKTRGQQVTLSCSPISGHRSVSWYQQTPGQGLQFLFEYFSETQRNKGNFPGRFSGRQFSNSRSEMNVSTLELGDSALYLCASSLRGNTEAFFGQGTRLTVV.

The chain combines TRBV7-2 with TRBJ2-7; D possibly corresponds to TRBD1 (6 bases). The length of the CDR3 is 13 residues. Trimming removed 5 bases at V and 3 bases at J, with 11 bases between. In germline, CDR1 is SGHTA, CDR2 FQGNSA. CDR3 in amino acids: CASSKGDGYEQYF. CDR3 coding DNA: TGTGCCAGCAGCAAGGGGGACGGCTACGAGCAGTACTTC.

The rearrangement uses TRBV12-5 and TRBJ1-2; 8 bases map to TRBD1. From germline, CDR1 is LGHNT and CDR2 FRNRAP. The CDR3 runs to 13 residues. After removal of 1 base from V and 7 bases from J, the junction contained 2 bases not matched to a gene. The CDR3 DNA reads as TGTGCTAGTGGTTTGGGGGACAGGATTGGCTACACCTTC. It codes for CASGLGDRIGYTF.

The table lists this clone with a count of one. The chain combines TRBV2 with TRBJ1-5; possibly TRBD1 for D (5 bases). This CDR3 is built from 15 residues. V shed 1 base and J shed 4 bases, with 11 bases lying between them. Germline V gene data show CDR1 as SNHLY and CDR2 as FYNNEI. As DNA, the CDR3 is TGTGCCAGCAGTGAAGTAGGGGCGGGAAATCAGCCCCAGCATTTT. This encodes CASSEVGAGNQPQHF. The full variable domain, rest sourced from reference TRBV2 and TRBJ1-5, is EPEVTQTPSHQVTQMGQEVILRCVPISNHLYFYWYRQILGQKVEFLVSFYNNEISEKSEIFDDQFSVERPDGSNFTLKIRSTKLEDSAMYFCASSEVGAGNQPQHFGDGTRLSIL.

V usage is TRBV15 and J usage is TRBJ1-5; perhaps TRBD1 as D (5 bases). The CDR3 has 15 amino acids. Germline V gene data show CDR1 as LNHNV and CDR2 as YYDKDF (reference sequence). The ends were cut back, 5 bases at V and 2 bases at J, with 13 bases in the middle. Here the CDR3 DNA reads TGTGCCACCAGCCGAAAGATAGGGGGCAATCAGCCCCAGCATTTT. Protein product: CATSRKIGGNQPQHF.

The V gene is TRBV15, the J gene TRBJ1-2; 12 bases are a match to TRBD1. CDR3 length: 14 amino acids. The germline gives CDR1 LNHNV, CDR2 YYDKDF (reference sequence). The CDR3 sequence: CATEPGQGAGGYTF. The CDR3 bases are TGTGCTACCGAACCGGGACAGGGGGCAGGGGGCTACACCTTC.

The chain recombines TRBV7-3 with TRBJ2-7; TRBD1 agrees at 7 bases. After removal of 5 bases from V and 6 bases from J, the junction contained 7 bases not matched to a gene. This CDR3 has 13 residues. Per germline, CDR1 SGHTA and CDR2 FQGTGA. The CDR3 coding sequence is TGTGCCAGCAGCACAACGACAGGGTCCGAGCAGTACTTC. The encoded protein is CASSTTTGSEQYF. The full variable domain, with the rest looked up from reference TRBV7-3 and TRBJ2-7, is GAGVSQTPSNKVTEKGKYVELRCDPISGHTALYWYRQSLGQGPEFLIYFQGTGAADDSGLPNDRFFAVRPEGSVSTLKIQRTERGDSAVYLCASSTTTGSEQYFGPGTRLTVT.

J is TRBJ1-1 and V is TRBV29-1, with TRBD1 as a possible D gene (5 bases). This CDR3 has 13 residues. Per the germline V gene, CDR1 is SQVTM and CDR2 is ANQGSEA. Trimming shortened V by 2 bases and J by 0 bases, and 7 bases separated the two germline ends. CDR3 DNA sequence: TGCAGCGTTGAACAGGGATTGAACACTGAAGCTTTCTTT. Its protein is CSVEQGLNTEAFF.